This T cell receptor beta chain was obtained from a study of Ad26.COV2.S vaccination and SARS-CoV-2 variants. Overall study results and limits: From the TCR breadth and depth analyses, total T cell responses may have been underestimated. Non-spike TCR breadth did not differ much between vaccine and placebo recipients. A substantial breadth of spike-specific CD8+ and CD4+ T cell responses after vaccination has been reported. Participants in the vaccine arm had higher spike-specific TCR breadth; placebo recipients had lower.

Assay: immunoSEQ multiplex PCR; the TCRdb copy retains only in-frame clones and omits some. Among some 190,000 clones listed, around 85% were seen once. The CDR3 runs to 16 residues. V lost 4 bases, J lost 7 bases, and 9 bases stayed unmatched. The germline V gene has CDR1 SGDLS and CDR2 YYNGEE. Turning to this clone: Its antigen is not identified.

The chain couples TRBV9 to TRBJ1-6; 9 nucleotides agree with TRBD1. This TCR was sampled from a human donor who had recovered from COVID-19. Here the sequenced sample was peripheral blood, taken after recovery from COVID-19. As DNA, the CDR3 is TGTGCCAGCAGCTCATACAGGGGGCGGGCAAATTCACCCCTCCACTTT. Encoded protein: CASSSYRGRANSPLHF.